Below are 25 T cell receptor beta chains sequenced from a single sample in a study of T-cell reconstitution after alpha-beta-depleted transplantation in children. Preparing the TCRbeta library involved the use of unique molecular identifiers. TCRdb redid the calling of the PCR reads with MiXCR, one entry per CDR3 protein. The data show about 610,000 distinct CDR3 sequences, over 9.5% seen once. The sequenced sample was PBMCs from the stem cell graft donor, obtained from the stem cell graft. Receptors were obtained from a human donor who donated a stem cell graft to a child with acute myeloid leukemia.

The V and J genes are TRBV9 and TRBJ1-1, with TRBD1 as a possible D gene (5 bases). The CDR3 runs 14 residues. Trimming pared 1 base from V and 5 bases from J, leaving 12 bases between. Germline V gene lookup returns CDR1 SGDLS and CDR2 YYNGEE. CDR3 protein: CASSVNPEGTEAFF. The CDR3, as DNA: TGTGCCAGCAGCGTAAATCCTGAGGGGACTGAAGCTTTCTTT.

The J gene is TRBJ2-7, the V gene TRBV27, with a weak D call TRBD2 (6 bases). Germline lookup yields CDR1 MNHEY and CDR2 SMNVEV (reference sequence). The length of the CDR3 is 12 residues. CDR3 coding DNA: TGTGCTGGCGGGGTCTTCTCCTACGAGCAGTACTTC. As protein: CAGGVFSYEQYF.

The gene calls are TRBV14 and TRBJ2-1; TRBD2 aligns across 12 bases. With V trimmed by 9 bases and J by 11 bases, 5 bases remained unmatched. The CDR3 covers 12 residues. Germline loops: CDR1 SGHDN, CDR2 FVKESK. The CDR3 DNA is TGTGCCAGTGGGACTAGCGGGCCGCAGCAGTTCTTC. Translation: CASGTSGPQQFF.

This clonotype has just a few counts. This chain uses TRBV10-3 with TRBJ2-7; D is perhaps TRBD2 (6 bases). Germline CDR1 reads ENHRY; CDR2 reads SYGVKD. Trimming shortened V by 0 bases and J by 0 bases, and 9 bases separated the two germline ends. This CDR3 is 15 amino acids long. CDR3 sequence (DNA): TGTGCCATCAGTGAGTCGGGACTGTCCTCCTACGAGCAGTACTTC. Encoded protein: CAISESGLSSYEQYF.

V is TRBV30 and J is TRBJ1-1; 8 bases align to TRBD1. J was trimmed by 5 bases and V by 0 bases; bases with no gene match: 8. The CDR3 is made up of 15 amino acids. The germline V gene encodes CDR1 GTSNPN and CDR2 SVGIG (reference sequence). The CDR3 loop is CAWSVYRGVRTEAFF. In DNA, the CDR3 is TGTGCCTGGAGTGTATACAGGGGGGTTAGGACTGAAGCTTTCTTT.

This clonotype was picked up a small number of times. This sequence joins TRBV11-3 and TRBJ2-1; possible D gene TRBD1, 6 bases. V lost 8 bases and J 6 bases, leaving 14 bases between the germline ends. CDR3 length: 13 amino acids. The V gene's germline CDR1 is SGHNT and CDR2 YENEEA. CDR3 amino acids: CASGGRGFNEQFF. In nucleotides, the CDR3 is TGTGCCAGCGGAGGCAGGGGATTCAATGAGCAGTTCTTC.

Ten or more counts support this clonotype. This chain uses TRBV10-3 with TRBJ2-3; tentative D call: TRBD2 (6 bases). Per germline, CDR1 ENHRY and CDR2 SYGVKD. The CDR3 spans 16 residues. The V gene lost 6 bases and the J gene lost 0 bases, with 16 bases spanning the gap. The DNA of the CDR3 is TGTGCCATCAGGGAGGGGACTCCGACTAGCACAGATACGCAGTATTTT. Protein: CAIREGTPTSTDTQYF.

This clonotype was found many times. V gene TRBV18 combines with J gene TRBJ2-7, with unresolved D. Trimming took off 4 bases at V and 2 bases at J, with 9 bases between the two ends. This CDR3 contains 13 residues. The germline gives CDR1 KGHSH, CDR2 LQKENI. The CDR3 region is CASSLPGTYEQYF. The CDR3 nucleotides are TGTGCCAGCTCACTGCCAGGCACCTACGAGCAGTACTTC.

This clonotype was seen many times. V usage is TRBV12-5 and J usage is TRBJ2-1, with D possibly matching TRBD1 (6 bases). The V end lost 1 base, the J end lost 12 bases, and 19 bases lay between the germline ends. Germline CDR1 and CDR2: LGHNT and FRNRAP. This CDR3 has 15 amino acids. CDR3 nucleotides: TGTGCTAGTGGTTTGGGGAGCGTGGGGGACACCGGGCAGTTCTTC. It yields the protein CASGLGSVGDTGQFF.

This clonotype was recorded a few times. The rearrangement uses TRBV12-3 or TRBV12-4 and TRBJ2-2; tentatively, D is TRBD2 (5 bases). V was pared by 4 bases and J by 5 bases, with 11 bases between. The CDR3 sequence is 14 residues long. The CDR3, as DNA: TGTGCCAGCAGTTCAACTAGTATAACCGGGGAGCTGTTTTTT. Encoded protein: CASSSTSITGELFF.

This clonotype has more than one count but fewer than ten. The CDR3 reads CASSRDSPLLNEQFF. As DNA, the CDR3 is TGTGCCAGCAGTAGGGACTCCCCTCTGCTCAATGAGCAGTTCTTC. V is TRBV12-3 or TRBV12-4 and J is TRBJ2-1; a possible D gene is TRBD2 (6 bases). This CDR3 is 15 amino acids long. The V end was cut by 5 bases, the J end by 6 bases, with 17 bases between.

There are a few counts of this clonotype. The chain employs TRBV24-1 and TRBJ2-1; TRBD2 aligns across 16 bases. V lost 5 bases to trimming and J lost 4 bases; unmatched junction nucleotides: 10. Per germline, CDR1 KGHDR and CDR2 SFDVKD. The CDR3 totals 19 residues. The CDR3 reads CATSGPGLAGGIKYNEQFF. The DNA of the CDR3 is TGTGCCACCAGTGGACCGGGACTAGCGGGAGGGATAAAATACAATGAGCAGTTCTTC.

This chain uses TRBV6-5 with TRBJ2-7; D not certain. Trimming stripped 7 bases from V and 0 bases from J, with 13 bases between. CDR1 is MNHEY, CDR2 SVGAGI, per germline. This CDR3 comprises 14 residues. The CDR3 reads CASIISGNSYEQYF. CDR3 DNA: TGTGCCAGCATCATCTCGGGCAACTCCTACGAGCAGTACTTC.

The V and J genes are TRBV6-5 and TRBJ1-4; 10 bases line up with TRBD1. Germline lookup yields CDR1 MNHEY and CDR2 SVGAGI. The CDR3 consists of 14 residues. The trim removed 6 bases at V and 4 bases at J, leaving 2 bases unmatched. This CDR3 is CASRRTGGNEKLFF. The DNA of the CDR3 is TGTGCCAGCAGACGGACAGGGGGTAATGAAAAACTGTTTTTT.

The sample holds a few counts of this clonotype. J is TRBJ2-3 and V is TRBV29-1; a possible D gene is TRBD2 (6 bases). The germline V gene has CDR1 SQVTM and CDR2 ANQGSEA. V shed 7 bases and J shed 2 bases, with 16 bases lying between them. The CDR3 is 14 residues long. For the CDR3, the DNA is TGCAGCGCAGATCCGGGACTCCACACAGATACGCAGTATTTT. Encoded protein: CSADPGLHTDTQYF.

Note on this clonotype: A junction end diverges from the germline sequence, so it may reflect a read error. The chain employs TRBV29-1 and TRBJ1-5, with TRBD1 as a possible D gene (5 bases). The CDR3 totals 13 residues. Germline V lookup: CDR1 SQVTM, CDR2 ANQGSEA. The CDR3 sequence is CSAGAGINQPHHF. CDR3 sequence (DNA): TGCAGCGCTGGGGCAGGGATCAATCAGCCCCATCATTTT.

This clonotype was seen ten or more times. The rearrangement links TRBV20-1 to TRBJ2-1; D perhaps matches TRBD2 (6 bases). Germline V gene sequence: CDR1 DFQATT, CDR2 SNEGSKA (reference sequence). There are 15 residues in the CDR3. V was clipped by 6 bases and J by 0 bases, with 15 bases between them. In DNA, the CDR3 is TGCAGTGCCGACGAGCGGGTCCGCTCCTACAATGAGCAGTTCTTC. Translation gives CSADERVRSYNEQFF.

At least ten counts were recorded for this clonotype. V gene TRBV5-1 combines with J gene TRBJ1-2; TRBD1 matches 9 bases. Germline lookup yields CDR1 SGHRS and CDR2 YFSETQ. The CDR3 sequence is 15 residues long. V was pared by 0 bases and J by 4 bases, with 4 bases of the junction left unmatched. The CDR3 nucleotides are TGCGCCAGCAGCTTGGGGACAGGGGCCGGCTATGGCTACACCTTC. Protein product: CASSLGTGAGYGYTF.

This clonotype was seen at least ten times. The chain recombines TRBV15 with TRBJ2-3; D is unresolved. Trimming took 0 bases from V and 4 from J, leaving 5 bases between them. Germline V gene sequence: CDR1 LNHNV, CDR2 YYDKDF (reference sequence). This CDR3 region has 13 residues. This CDR3 is CATSRDLADTQYF. The CDR3 nucleotides are TGTGCCACCAGCAGAGATTTAGCAGATACGCAGTATTTT.

This clonotype was found a few times. This sequence joins TRBV29-1 and TRBJ1-3; unclear D gene. In germline, CDR1 is SQVTM, CDR2 ANQGSEA. V was pared by 4 bases and J by 2 bases, with 9 bases between. This CDR3 region has 13 residues. The CDR3: CSVGQQAGNTIYF. DNA of the CDR3: TGCAGCGTTGGTCAGCAAGCTGGAAACACCATATATTTT.

This clonotype has only a few counts. The chain has TRBV14 and TRBJ2-1; 8 bases map to TRBD2. There are 16 residues in the CDR3. The germline V gene encodes CDR1 SGHDN and CDR2 FVKESK. After removal of 8 bases from V and 2 bases from J, the junction contained 11 bases not matched to a gene. The DNA for the CDR3 is TGTGCCAGCGCCCTAGCCGGTAGCGGGACCTACAATGAGCAGTTCTTC. Translated, it gives CASALAGSGTYNEQFF.

This clonotype has at least ten counts. This chain joins TRBV28 and TRBJ1-1, with 11 bases matching TRBD1. The V gene's germline CDR1 is MDHEN and CDR2 SYDVKM. Unmatched junction bases numbered 8, after V lost 4 bases and J lost 4 bases. The CDR3 length is 16 residues. The CDR3 nucleotides are TGTGCCAGCAGTTCCGGACAGGGGGCGCCGGGCACTGAAGCTTTCTTT. It specifies CASSSGQGAPGTEAFF.

This clonotype was counted many times. The chain recombines TRBV7-2 with TRBJ2-1; D is uncertain. There are 12 residues in the CDR3. The V and J ends lost 4 bases and 8 bases respectively, with 9 bases between them. In germline, CDR1 is SGHTA, CDR2 FQGNSA. CDR3 loop: CASSSPHDEQFF. The CDR3 nucleotides read TGTGCCAGCAGCTCCCCTCACGATGAGCAGTTCTTC.

This rearrangement joins TRBV6-2 or TRBV6-3 to TRBJ2-5, with D uncertain. The V gene lost 6 bases and the J gene lost 7 bases, with 15 bases spanning the gap. Germline V gives CDR1 MNHEY, CDR2 SVGEGT. This CDR3 is 13 amino acids long. The CDR3 sequence: CASSKNPDGTQYF. For the CDR3, the DNA is TGTGCCAGCAGCAAGAATCCCGACGGGACCCAGTACTTC.

The rearrangement links TRBV30 to TRBJ2-1; 9 nucleotides align to TRBD2. Germline V gives CDR1 GTSNPN, CDR2 SVGIG (reference sequence). The CDR3 runs to 15 residues. V trimming: 0 bases; J trimming: 8 bases; junction bases outside the gene matches: 8. The CDR3 sequence: CAWSVDSGSVDEQFF. The CDR3 coding sequence is TGTGCCTGGAGTGTTGATAGCGGGAGTGTCGATGAGCAGTTCTTC.